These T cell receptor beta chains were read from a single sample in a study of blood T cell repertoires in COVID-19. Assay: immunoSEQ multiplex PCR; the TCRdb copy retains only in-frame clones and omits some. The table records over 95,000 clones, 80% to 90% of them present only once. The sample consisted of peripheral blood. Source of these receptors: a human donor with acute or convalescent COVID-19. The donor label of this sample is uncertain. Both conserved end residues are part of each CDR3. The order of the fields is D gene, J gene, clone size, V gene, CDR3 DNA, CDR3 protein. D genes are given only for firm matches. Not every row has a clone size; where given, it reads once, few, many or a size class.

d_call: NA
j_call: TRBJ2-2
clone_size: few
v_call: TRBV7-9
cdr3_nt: TGTGCCAGCAGCTTAGGGGTTGCAGACTCCGGGGAGCTGTTTTTT
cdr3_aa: CASSLGVADSGELFF

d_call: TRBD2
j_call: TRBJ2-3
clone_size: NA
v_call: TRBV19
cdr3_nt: TGTGCCAGTAGTATAGGCGGGAGGCACACAGATACGCAGTATTTT
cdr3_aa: CASSIGGRHTDTQYF

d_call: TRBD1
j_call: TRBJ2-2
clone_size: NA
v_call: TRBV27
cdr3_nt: TGTGCCAGCAGCTCACCTCCGGGACAGGGGGTTTCCGGGGAGCTGTTTTTT
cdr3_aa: CASSSPPGQGVSGELFF

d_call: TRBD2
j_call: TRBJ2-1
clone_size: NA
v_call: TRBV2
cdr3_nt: TGTGCCAGCAGTTTTAGCGGGACCCAGAACAATGAGCAGTTCTTC
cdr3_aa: CASSFSGTQNNEQFF

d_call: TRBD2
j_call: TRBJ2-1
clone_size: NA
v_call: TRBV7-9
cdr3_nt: TGTGCCAGCAGACTACTGCGGGGGTCCAATGAGCAGTTCTTC
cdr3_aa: CASRLLRGSNEQFF

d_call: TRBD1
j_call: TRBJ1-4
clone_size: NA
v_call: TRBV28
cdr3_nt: TGTGCCAGCAGTCGGGGACAGGGTCGAGAAAAACTGTTTTTT
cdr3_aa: CASSRGQGREKLFF

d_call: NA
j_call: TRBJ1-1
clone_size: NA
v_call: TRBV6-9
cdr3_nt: TGTGCCAGCCGGGGGGGGGCAGCGGTTAGCGACCCTGAAGCTTTCTTT
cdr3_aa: CASRGGAAVSDPEAFF

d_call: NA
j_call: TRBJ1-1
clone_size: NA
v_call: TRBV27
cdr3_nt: TGTGCCAGCCATAGGGCGGTCGGGGGTAGCACTGAAGCTTTCTTT
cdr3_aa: CASHRAVGGSTEAFF

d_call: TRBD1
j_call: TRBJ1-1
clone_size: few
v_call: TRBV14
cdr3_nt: TGTGCCAGCAGCCCCTTGTGGACAGGGAGGGACACTGAAGCTTTCTTT
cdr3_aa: CASSPLWTGRDTEAFF

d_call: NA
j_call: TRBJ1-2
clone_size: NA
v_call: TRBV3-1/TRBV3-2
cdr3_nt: TGTGCCAGCAGCCTTCTTTCCAAGTTCAGCGATGATGATGGCTACACCTTC
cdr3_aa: CASSLLSKFSDDDGYTF

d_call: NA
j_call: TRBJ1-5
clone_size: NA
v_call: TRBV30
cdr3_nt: TGTGCCTGGAGCGTTGACAGTAATCAGCCCCAGCATTTT
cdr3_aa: CAWSVDSNQPQHF

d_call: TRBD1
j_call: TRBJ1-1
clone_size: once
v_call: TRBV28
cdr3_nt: TGTGCCAGCAGACTAGACAGGGAGACTGAAGCTTTCTTT
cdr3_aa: CASRLDRETEAFF

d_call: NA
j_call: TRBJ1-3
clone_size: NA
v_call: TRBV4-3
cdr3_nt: TGCGCCAGCAGCCAAGGCGGGACCGGTCACCGAGGAGCCATATATTTT
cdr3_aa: CASSQGGTGHRGAIYF

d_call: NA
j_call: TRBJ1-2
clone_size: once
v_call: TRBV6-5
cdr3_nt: TGTGCCAGCAGTTACTCGATACACGGGAACTATGGCTACACCTTC
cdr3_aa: CASSYSIHGNYGYTF

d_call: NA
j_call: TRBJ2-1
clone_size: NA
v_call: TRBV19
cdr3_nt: TGTGCCAGTAGTACCCTTGTCAGGGGTGAGCAGTTCTTC
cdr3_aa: CASSTLVRGEQFF

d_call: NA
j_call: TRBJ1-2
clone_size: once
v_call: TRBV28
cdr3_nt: TGTGCCAGCAGTTTAGCGGGGGGAAAAGGCTACACCTTC
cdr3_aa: CASSLAGGKGYTF

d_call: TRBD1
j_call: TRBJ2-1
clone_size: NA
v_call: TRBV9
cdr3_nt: TGTGCCAGCAGCGCCCCCGGGACAGGGACGAATGAGCAGTTCTTC
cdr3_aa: CASSAPGTGTNEQFF

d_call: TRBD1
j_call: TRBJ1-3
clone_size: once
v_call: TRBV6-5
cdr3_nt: TGTGCCAGCAGGACAGGGGCGGGAAACACCATATATTTT
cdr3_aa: CASRTGAGNTIYF

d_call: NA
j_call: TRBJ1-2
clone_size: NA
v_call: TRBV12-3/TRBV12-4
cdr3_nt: TGTGCCAGCAGCTTAAACAGTTACTATGGCTACACCTTC
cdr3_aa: CASSLNSYYGYTF

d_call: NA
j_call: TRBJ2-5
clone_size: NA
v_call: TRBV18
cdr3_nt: TGTGCCAGCTCACCAGGAGTCCAAGAGACCCAGTACTTC
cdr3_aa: CASSPGVQETQYF

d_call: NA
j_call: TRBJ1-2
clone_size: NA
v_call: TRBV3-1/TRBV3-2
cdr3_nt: TGTGCCAGCGAGGGAGTGGACAGTAGCTATGGCTACACCTTC
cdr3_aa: CASEGVDSSYGYTF

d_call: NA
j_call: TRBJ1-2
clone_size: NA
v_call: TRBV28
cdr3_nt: TGTGCCAGCAGTCTGAGACAGGCCAGTTGGTATGGCTACACCTTC
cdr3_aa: CASSLRQASWYGYTF